The clone carrying this T cell receptor (beta chain) was seen repeatedly, ten times or more. RNA transcripts gave rise to amplified TCR beta CDR3 regions. A first-round RT-PCR of the TCR CDR3 used the HTBI primer set. Each CDR3 protein gets one entry after TCRdb re-called the multiplex PCR reads with MiXCR. The repertoire holds roughly 99,000 distinct CDR3 sequences, with 15% to 20% as singletons. This entry is derived from a study of T cells in Graves' hyperthyroidism and ophthalmopathy. Germline values: CDR1 MNHNS, CDR2 SASEGT. The length of the CDR3 is 21 residues. Between the trimmed V and J ends, which lost 1 base and 2 bases, there was a span of 29 bases.

The source material was blood. The chain employs TRBV6-1 and TRBJ1-2, with D possibly TRBD1 on 5 matching bases. This clonotype was obtained from a woman aged 45 to 65 with Graves' hyperthyroidism. CDR3 coding DNA: TGTGCCAGCAGTGAAGAAGTCCCTACCCCGGGACGGCGGATGGGGAACTATGGCTACACCTTC. As protein: CASSEEVPTPGRRMGNYGYTF.